The sequence of this T cell receptor beta chain was determined in a study of T cells in Graves' hyperthyroidism and ophthalmopathy. Study at large: Peripheral blood draws took place at initial diagnosis, ahead of any treatment.

CDR1 SGHRS and CDR2 YFSETQ come from the germline V gene. Trimming cost V 3 bases and J 4 bases; bases outside gene matches: 3. This CDR3 comprises 14 residues. RNA transcripts served as the template for amplifying TCR beta CDR3 regions. A set of HTBI primers served as the primers for a first-round RT-PCR of the TCR CDR3. A single record per CDR3 protein comes from TCRdb applying MiXCR to the multiplex PCR reads. The profile shows roughly 570,000 distinct CDR3 sequences, approximately 15% of them singletons. Diagnostic decisions used clinical symptoms, serum thyroxine and TRAb, thyroid ultrasound and orbital computed tomography. This clonotype was seen repeatedly, ten times or more. Its antigen is still unknown. Study outcomes and limitations: Ophthalmopathy and stable hyperthyroidism were separated by a 13 V-J model.

Sequencing was carried out using blood. The chain is built from TRBV5-1 and TRBJ2-7, with TRBD2 identical over 11 bases. This clonotype originated in a woman aged 25 to 39 with Graves' hyperthyroidism. DNA of the CDR3: TGCGCCAGCAGCTCAACTAGCGGGAGATACGAGCAGTACTTC. Its translation is CASSSTSGRYEQYF.